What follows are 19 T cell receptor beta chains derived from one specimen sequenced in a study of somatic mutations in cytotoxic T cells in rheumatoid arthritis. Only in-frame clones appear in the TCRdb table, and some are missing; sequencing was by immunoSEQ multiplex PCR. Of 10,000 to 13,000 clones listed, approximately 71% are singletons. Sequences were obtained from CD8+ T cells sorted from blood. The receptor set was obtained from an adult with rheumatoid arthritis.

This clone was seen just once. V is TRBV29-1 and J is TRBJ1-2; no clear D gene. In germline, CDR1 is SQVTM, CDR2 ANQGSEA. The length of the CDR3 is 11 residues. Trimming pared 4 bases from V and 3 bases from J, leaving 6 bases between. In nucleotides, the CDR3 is TGCAGCGTTGCTGGGGACTATGGCTACACCTTC. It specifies CSVAGDYGYTF.

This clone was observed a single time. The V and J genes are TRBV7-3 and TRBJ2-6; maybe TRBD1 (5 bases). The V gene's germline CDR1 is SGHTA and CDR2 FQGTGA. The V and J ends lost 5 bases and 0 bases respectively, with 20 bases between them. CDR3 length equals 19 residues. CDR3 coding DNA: TGTGCCAGCAGCCCCTCGACAGTATTCCCCCACTCTGGGGCCAACGTCCTGACTTTC. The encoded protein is CASSPSTVFPHSGANVLTF.

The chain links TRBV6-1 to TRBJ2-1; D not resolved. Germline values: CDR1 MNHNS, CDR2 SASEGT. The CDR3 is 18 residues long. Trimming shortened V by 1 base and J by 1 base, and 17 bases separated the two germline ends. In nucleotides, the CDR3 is TGTGCCAGCAGTGAAGACTCCTTTTCTGGGGTATCCTACAATGAGCAGTTCTTC. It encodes CASSEDSFSGVSYNEQFF.

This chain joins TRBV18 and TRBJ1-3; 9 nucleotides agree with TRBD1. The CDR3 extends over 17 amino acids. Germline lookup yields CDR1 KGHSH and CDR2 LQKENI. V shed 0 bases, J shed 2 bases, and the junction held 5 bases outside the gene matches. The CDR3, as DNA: TGTGCCAGCTCACCACCCGGAACAGGGGGCACTGGAAACACCATATATTTT. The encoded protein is CASSPPGTGGTGNTIYF.

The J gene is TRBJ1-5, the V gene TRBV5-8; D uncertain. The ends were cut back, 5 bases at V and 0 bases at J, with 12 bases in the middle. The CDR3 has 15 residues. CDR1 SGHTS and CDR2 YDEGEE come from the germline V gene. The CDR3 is CASRATSYSNQPQHF. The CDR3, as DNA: TGTGCCAGCAGGGCAACTTCTTATAGCAATCAGCCCCAGCATTTT.

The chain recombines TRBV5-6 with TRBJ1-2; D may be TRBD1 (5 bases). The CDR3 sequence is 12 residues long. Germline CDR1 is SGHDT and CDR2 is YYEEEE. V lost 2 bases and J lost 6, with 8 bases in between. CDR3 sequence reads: CASSFGTDGYTF. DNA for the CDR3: TGTGCCAGCAGCTTTGGGACGGATGGCTACACCTTC.

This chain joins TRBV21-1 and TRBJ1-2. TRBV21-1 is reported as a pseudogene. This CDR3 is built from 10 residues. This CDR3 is CASTFLRRSF. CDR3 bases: TGTGCCAGCACCTTTCTTAGGAGATCCTTC.

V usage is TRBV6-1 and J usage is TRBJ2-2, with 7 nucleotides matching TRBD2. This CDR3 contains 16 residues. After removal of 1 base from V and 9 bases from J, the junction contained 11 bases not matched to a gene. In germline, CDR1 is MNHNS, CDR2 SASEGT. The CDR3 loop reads CASSEGSSGLRRELFF. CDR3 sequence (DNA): TGTGCCAGCAGTGAAGGTAGTAGCGGGCTCCGCAGGGAGCTGTTTTTT.

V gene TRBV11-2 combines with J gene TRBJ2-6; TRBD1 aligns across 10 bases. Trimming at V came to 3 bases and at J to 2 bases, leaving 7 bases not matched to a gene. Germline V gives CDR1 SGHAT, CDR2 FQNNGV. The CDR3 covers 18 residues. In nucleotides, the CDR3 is TGTGCCAGCAGCTTGCTCCGGGACAGGGGTGCTGGGGCCAACGTCCTGACTTTC. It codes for CASSLLRDRGAGANVLTF.

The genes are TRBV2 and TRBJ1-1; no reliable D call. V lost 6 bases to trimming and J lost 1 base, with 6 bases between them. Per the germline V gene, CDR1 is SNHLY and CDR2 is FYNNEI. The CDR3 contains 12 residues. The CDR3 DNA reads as TGTGCCAGCAGCAGACAGAACACTGAAGCTTTCTTT. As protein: CASSRQNTEAFF. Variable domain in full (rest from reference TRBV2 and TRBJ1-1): EPEVTQTPSHQVTQMGQEVILRCVPISNHLYFYWYRQILGQKVEFLVSFYNNEISEKSEIFDDQFSVERPDGSNFTLKIRSTKLEDSAMYFCASSRQNTEAFFGQGTRLTVV.

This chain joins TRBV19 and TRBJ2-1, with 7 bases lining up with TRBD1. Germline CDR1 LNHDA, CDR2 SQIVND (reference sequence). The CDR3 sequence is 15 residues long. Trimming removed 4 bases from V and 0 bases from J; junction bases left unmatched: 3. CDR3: CASSTTGHSYNEQFF. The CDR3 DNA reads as TGTGCCAGTAGTACGACAGGGCACTCCTACAATGAGCAGTTCTTC.

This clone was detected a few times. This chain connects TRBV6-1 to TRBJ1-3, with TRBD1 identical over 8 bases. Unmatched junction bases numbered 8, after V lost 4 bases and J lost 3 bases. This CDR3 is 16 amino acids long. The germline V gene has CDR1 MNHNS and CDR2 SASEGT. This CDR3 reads CASSASQGAGGNTIYF. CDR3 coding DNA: TGTGCCAGCAGTGCGTCCCAGGGGGCTGGTGGAAACACCATATATTTT.

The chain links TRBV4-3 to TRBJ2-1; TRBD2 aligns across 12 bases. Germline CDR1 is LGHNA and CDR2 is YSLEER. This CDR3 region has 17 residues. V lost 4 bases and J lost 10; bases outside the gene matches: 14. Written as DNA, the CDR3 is TGCGCCAGCAGCCGTCAGCTAGGGGAGCTAGCGGGGGGGGAGCAGTTCTTC. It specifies CASSRQLGELAGGEQFF.

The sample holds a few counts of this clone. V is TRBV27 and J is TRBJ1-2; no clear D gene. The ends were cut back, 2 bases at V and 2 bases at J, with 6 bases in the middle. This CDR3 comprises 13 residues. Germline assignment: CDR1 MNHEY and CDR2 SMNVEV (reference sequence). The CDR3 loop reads CASSLGLNYGYTF. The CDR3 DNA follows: TGTGCCAGCAGTTTAGGACTGAACTATGGCTACACCTTC.

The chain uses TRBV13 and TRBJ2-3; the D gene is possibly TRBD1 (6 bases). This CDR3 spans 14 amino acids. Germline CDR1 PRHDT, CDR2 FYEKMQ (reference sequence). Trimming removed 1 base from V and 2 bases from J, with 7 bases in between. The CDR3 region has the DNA TGTGCCAGCAGCTTAGTGGGGGCCACAGATACGCAGTATTTT. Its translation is CASSLVGATDTQYF.

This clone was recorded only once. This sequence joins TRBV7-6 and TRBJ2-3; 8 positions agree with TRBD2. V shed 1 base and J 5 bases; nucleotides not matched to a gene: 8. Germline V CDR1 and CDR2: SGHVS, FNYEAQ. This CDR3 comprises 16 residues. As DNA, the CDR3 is TGTGCCAGCAGCTTAGGAACGGGGGGGCGGAGAGATACGCAGTATTTT. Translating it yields CASSLGTGGRRDTQYF.

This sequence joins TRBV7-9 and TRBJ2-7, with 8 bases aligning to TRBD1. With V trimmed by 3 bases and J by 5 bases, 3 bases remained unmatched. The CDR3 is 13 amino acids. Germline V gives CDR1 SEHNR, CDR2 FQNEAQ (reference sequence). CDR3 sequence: CASSLGQADEQYF. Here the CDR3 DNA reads TGTGCCAGCAGCTTGGGACAGGCGGACGAGCAGTACTTC.

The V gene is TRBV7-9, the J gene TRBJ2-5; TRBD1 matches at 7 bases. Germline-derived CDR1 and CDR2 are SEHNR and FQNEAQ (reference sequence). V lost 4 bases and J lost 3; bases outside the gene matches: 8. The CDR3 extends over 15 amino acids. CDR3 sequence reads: CASSSLWDSKETQYF. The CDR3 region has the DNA TGTGCCAGCAGCTCCCTATGGGACAGTAAAGAGACCCAGTACTTC.

CDR3 residues: CASLGPPLYNEQFF. The CDR3 nucleotides are TGTGCCAGTTTGGGGCCCCCGCTTTACAATGAGCAGTTCTTC. The genes are TRBV5-3 and TRBJ2-1; D is perhaps TRBD1 (5 bases). TRBV5-3 falls under the ORF class, with uncertain function. Trimming cost V 8 bases and J 4 bases, with 16 bases left between them. This CDR3 region has 14 residues.